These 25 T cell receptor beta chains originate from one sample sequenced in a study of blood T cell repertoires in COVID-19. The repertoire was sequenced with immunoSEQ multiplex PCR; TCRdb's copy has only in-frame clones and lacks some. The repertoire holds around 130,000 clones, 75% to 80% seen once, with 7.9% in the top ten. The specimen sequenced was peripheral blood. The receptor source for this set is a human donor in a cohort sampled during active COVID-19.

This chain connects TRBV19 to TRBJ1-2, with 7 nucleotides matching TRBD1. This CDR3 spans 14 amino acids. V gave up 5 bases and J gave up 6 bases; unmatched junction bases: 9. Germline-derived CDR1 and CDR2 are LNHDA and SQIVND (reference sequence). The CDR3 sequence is CASSPSTGHHGYTF. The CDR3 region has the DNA TGTGCCAGTAGTCCCTCGACAGGGCACCATGGCTACACCTTC.

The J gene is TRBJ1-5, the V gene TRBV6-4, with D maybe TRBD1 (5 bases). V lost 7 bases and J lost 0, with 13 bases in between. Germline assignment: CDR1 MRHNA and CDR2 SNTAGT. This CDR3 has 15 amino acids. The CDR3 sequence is CASTGEGLSNQPQHF. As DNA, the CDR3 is TGTGCCAGCACGGGGGAGGGGCTTAGCAATCAGCCCCAGCATTTT.

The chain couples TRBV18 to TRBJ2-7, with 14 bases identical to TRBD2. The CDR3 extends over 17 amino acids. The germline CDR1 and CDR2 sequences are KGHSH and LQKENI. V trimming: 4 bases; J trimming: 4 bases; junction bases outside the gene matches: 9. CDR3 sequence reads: CASSRTVGTSGSYEQYF. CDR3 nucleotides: TGTGCCAGCTCACGGACCGTCGGGACTAGCGGGAGTTACGAGCAGTACTTC.

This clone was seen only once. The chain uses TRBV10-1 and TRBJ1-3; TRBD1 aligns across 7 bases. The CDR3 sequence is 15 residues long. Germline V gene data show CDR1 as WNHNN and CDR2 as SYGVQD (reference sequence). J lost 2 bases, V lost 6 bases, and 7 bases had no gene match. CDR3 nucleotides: TGCGCCAGCAGACCCGACAGGGCGGCTGGAAACACCATATATTTT. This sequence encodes CASRPDRAAGNTIYF.

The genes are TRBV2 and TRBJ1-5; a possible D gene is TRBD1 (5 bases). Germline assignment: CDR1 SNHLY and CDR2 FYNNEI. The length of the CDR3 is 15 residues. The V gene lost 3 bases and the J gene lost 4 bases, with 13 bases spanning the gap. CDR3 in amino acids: CASSDFETENQPQHF. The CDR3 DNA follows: TGTGCCAGCAGTGACTTTGAGACAGAAAATCAGCCCCAGCATTTT.

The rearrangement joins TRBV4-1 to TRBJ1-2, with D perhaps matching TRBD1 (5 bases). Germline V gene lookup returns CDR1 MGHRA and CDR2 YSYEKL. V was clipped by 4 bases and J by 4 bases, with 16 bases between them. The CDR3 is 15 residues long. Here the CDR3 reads CASSRTTTATYGYTF. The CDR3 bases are TGCGCCAGCAGCCGCACAACGACAGCCACCTATGGCTACACCTTC.

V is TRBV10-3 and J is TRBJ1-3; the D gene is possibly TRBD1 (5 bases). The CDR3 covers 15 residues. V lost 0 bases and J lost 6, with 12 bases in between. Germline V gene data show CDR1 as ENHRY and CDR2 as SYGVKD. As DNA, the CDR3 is TGTGCCATCAGTGAGTCGGGGGGGACTGAAAACACCATATATTTT. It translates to CAISESGGTENTIYF.

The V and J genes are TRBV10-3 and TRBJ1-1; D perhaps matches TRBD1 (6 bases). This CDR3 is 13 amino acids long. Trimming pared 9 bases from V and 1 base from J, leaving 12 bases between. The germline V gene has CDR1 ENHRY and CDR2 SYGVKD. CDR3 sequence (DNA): TGTGCCATAAGTACAGGGCAGAACACTGAAGCTTTCTTT. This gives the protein CAISTGQNTEAFF.

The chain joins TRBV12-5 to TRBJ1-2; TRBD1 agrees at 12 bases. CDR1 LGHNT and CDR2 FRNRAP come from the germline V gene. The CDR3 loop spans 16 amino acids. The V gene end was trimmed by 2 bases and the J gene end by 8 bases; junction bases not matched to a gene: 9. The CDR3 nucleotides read TGTGCTAGTGGTTTGCCCCTAACCGGGACAGGGGGCGGCTACACCTTC. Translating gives CASGLPLTGTGGGYTF.

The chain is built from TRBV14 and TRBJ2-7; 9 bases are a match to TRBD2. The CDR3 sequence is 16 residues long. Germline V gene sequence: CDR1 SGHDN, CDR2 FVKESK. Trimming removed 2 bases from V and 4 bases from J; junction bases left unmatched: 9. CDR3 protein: CASSQIWTSEEYEQYF. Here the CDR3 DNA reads TGTGCCAGCAGCCAAATTTGGACTAGCGAGGAATACGAGCAGTACTTC. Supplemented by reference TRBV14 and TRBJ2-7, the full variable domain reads EAGVTQFPSHSVIEKGQTVTLRCDPISGHDNLYWYRRVMGKEIKFLLHFVKESKQDESGMPNNRFLAERTGGTYSTLKVQPAELEDSGVYFCASSQIWTSEEYEQYFGPGTRLTVT.

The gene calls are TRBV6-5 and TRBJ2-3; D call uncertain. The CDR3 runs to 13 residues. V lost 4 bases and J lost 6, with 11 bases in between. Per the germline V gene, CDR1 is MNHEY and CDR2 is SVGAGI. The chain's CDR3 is CASSSPSMDTQYF. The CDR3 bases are TGTGCCAGCAGTTCCCCCAGTATGGATACGCAGTATTTT.

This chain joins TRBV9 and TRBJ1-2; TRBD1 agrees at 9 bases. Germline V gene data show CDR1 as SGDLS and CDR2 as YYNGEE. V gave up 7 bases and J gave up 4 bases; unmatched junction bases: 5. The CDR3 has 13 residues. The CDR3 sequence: CASSGTGSYGYTF. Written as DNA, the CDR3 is TGTGCCAGCTCCGGGACAGGGAGCTATGGCTACACCTTC.

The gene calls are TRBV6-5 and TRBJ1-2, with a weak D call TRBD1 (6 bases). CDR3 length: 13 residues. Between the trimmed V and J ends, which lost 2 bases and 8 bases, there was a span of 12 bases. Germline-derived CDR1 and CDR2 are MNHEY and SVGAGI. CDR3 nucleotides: TGTGCCAGCAGTTACCCCACAGGGCACGGCTACACCTTC. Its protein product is CASSYPTGHGYTF.

As DNA, the CDR3 is TGTGCCAGCAGTAGACAGGGGAATGAGCAGTTCTTC. Translated, it gives CASSRQGNEQFF. The chain employs TRBV6-5 and TRBJ2-1; 8 nucleotides agree with TRBD1. CDR3 length: 12 amino acids. The J segment lost 7 bases and the V segment lost 5 bases, leaving 1 base of the junction unmatched. Germline V lookup: CDR1 MNHEY, CDR2 SVGAGI.

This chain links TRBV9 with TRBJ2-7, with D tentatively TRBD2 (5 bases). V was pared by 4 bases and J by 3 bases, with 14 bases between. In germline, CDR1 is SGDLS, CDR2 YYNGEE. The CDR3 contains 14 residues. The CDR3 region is CASSPEGNYYEQYF. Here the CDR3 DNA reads TGTGCCAGCAGCCCAGAGGGTAATTACTACGAGCAGTACTTC. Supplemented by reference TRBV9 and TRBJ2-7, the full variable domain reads DSGVTQTPKHLITATGQRVTLRCSPRSGDLSVYWYQQSLDQGLQFLIQYYNGEERAKGNILERFSAQQFPDLHSELNLSSLELGDSALYFCASSPEGNYYEQYFGPGTRLTVT.

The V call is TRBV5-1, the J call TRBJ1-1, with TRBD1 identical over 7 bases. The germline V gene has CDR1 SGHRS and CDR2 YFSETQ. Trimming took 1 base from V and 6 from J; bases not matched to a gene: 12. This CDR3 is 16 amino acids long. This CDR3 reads CASSLPQDRFSPEAFF. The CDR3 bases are TGCGCCAGCAGCTTGCCCCAGGACAGGTTCAGCCCTGAAGCTTTCTTT.

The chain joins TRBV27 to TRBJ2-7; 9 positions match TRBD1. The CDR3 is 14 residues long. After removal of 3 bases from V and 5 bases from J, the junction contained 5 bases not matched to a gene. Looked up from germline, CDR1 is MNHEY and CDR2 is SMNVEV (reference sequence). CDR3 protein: CASSLGTGMDEQYF. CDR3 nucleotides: TGTGCCAGCAGTTTGGGGACAGGGATGGACGAGCAGTACTTC.

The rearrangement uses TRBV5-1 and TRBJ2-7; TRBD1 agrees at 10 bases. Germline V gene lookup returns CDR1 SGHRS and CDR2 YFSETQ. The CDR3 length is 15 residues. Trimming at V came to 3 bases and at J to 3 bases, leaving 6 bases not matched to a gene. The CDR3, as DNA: TGCGCCAGCAGCTACGGGACAGGGGCGGTCTACGAGCAGTACTTC. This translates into CASSYGTGAVYEQYF. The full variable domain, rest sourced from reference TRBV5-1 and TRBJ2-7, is KAGVTQTPRYLIKTRGQQVTLSCSPISGHRSVSWYQQTPGQGLQFLFEYFSETQRNKGNFPGRFSGRQFSNSRSEMNVSTLELGDSALYLCASSYGTGAVYEQYFGPGTRLTVT.

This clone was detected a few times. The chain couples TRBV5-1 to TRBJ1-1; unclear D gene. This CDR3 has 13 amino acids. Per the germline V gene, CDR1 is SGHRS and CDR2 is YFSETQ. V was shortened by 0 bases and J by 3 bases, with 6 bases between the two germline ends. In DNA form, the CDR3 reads TGCGCCAGCAGCTTGGAATTCGACACTGAAGCTTTCTTT. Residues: CASSLEFDTEAFF.

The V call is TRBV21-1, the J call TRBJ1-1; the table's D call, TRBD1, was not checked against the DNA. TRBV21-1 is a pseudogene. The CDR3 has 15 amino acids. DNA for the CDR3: TGTGCCAGCAGCTTTGCCGGGACAGGGCGGACTGAAGCTTTCTTT. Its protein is CASSFAGTGRTEAFF.

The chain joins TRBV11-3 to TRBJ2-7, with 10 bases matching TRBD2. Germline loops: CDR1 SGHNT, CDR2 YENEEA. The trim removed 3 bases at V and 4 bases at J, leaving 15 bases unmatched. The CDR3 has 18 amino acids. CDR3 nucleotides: TGTGCCAGCAGCTTCGAAAAGGGAGGCCTAGCGGGAGCTTACGAGCAGTACTTC. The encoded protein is CASSFEKGGLAGAYEQYF.

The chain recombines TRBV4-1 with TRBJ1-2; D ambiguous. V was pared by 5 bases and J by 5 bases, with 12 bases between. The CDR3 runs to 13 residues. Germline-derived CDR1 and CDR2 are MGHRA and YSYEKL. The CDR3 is CASSTRGGYGYTF. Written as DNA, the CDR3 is TGCGCCAGCAGCACCAGAGGTGGATATGGCTACACCTTC.

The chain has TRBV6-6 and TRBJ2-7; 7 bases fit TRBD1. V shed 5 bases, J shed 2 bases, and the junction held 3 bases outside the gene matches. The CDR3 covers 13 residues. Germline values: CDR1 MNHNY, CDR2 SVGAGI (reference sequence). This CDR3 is CASSLQGAYEQYF. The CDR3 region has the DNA TGTGCCAGCAGTCTCCAGGGGGCCTACGAGCAGTACTTC.

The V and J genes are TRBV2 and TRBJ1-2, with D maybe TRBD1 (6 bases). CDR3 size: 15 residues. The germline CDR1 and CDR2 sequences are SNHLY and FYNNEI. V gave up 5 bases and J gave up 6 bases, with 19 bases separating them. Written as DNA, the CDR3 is TGTGCCAGCAGTAAAGAAGGGAGGGGGTACAATGGCTACACCTTC. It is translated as CASSKEGRGYNGYTF.

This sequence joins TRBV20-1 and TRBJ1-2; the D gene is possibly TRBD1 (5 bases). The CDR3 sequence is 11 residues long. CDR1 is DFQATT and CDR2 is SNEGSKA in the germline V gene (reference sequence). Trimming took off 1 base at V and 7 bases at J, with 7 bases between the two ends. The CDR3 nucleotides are TGCAGTGCTAGAGGGGGGGTTGGCTACACCTTC. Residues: CSARGGVGYTF.